Below are 20 T cell receptor beta chains sequenced from a single sample in a study of CD8 T cells in ankylosing spondylitis. TCRdb independently ran MiXCR on the 5' RACE reads; one entry per CDR3 protein. The sample shows hundreds of thousands of distinct CDR3 sequences, roughly 20% of them seen only once. The sample comprised blood, either unsorted or a sorted T cell fraction (not recorded which). All receptors come from a male donor with ankylosing spondylitis or in good health (not recorded which).

This clonotype was seen many times. The V and J genes are TRBV20-1 and TRBJ2-1; TRBD2 matches 11 bases. Germline lookup yields CDR1 DFQATT and CDR2 SNEGSKA (reference sequence). CDR3 length: 16 amino acids. Unmatched junction bases numbered 6, after V lost 5 bases and J lost 0 bases. The CDR3 protein is CSAEGLAGGSYNEQFF. The CDR3 bases are TGCAGTGCTGAGGGCCTAGCGGGGGGCTCCTACAATGAGCAGTTCTTC.

This clonotype has only one observation. The rearrangement uses TRBV12-3 or TRBV12-4 and TRBJ1-1; D is unclear. The CDR3 contains 13 residues. The ends were cut back, 2 bases at V and 5 bases at J, with 9 bases in the middle. The CDR3 nucleotides read TGTGCCAGCAGTTTAAAGGGTATGACTGAAGCTTTCTTT. Amino acids: CASSLKGMTEAFF.

This clonotype has a handful of counts. V is TRBV12-3 or TRBV12-4 and J is TRBJ2-3; TRBD2 matches 7 bases. The V gene end was trimmed by 3 bases and the J gene end by 2 bases; junction bases not matched to a gene: 5. This CDR3 comprises 15 residues. CDR3 protein: CASSLGGSYTDTQYF. For the CDR3, the DNA is TGTGCCAGCAGTTTGGGCGGGAGTTACACAGATACGCAGTATTTT.

This clonotype was recorded a few times. The V call is TRBV20-1, the J call TRBJ2-2; 7 bases fit TRBD2. Losses at the gene ends were 4 bases for V and 4 bases for J; bases not matched to a gene: 9. This CDR3 contains 15 residues. The germline V gene encodes CDR1 DFQATT and CDR2 SNEGSKA (reference sequence). CDR3 sequence reads: CSATSGTPGTGELFF. As DNA, the CDR3 is TGCAGTGCTACCAGCGGGACTCCCGGCACCGGGGAGCTGTTTTTT.

V is TRBV7-9 and J is TRBJ2-2; TRBD1 is a possible D gene (5 bases). Trimming stripped 1 base from V and 9 bases from J, with 9 bases between. The CDR3 runs to 13 residues. Germline-derived CDR1 and CDR2 are SEHNR and FQNEAQ (reference sequence). The CDR3, as DNA: TGTGCCAGCAGCTTAGATCCAGGGAGGGAGCTGTTTTTT. Its translation: CASSLDPGRELFF. The full variable domain, completed using reference TRBV7-9 and TRBJ2-2, is DTGVSQNPRHKITKRGQNVTFRCDPISEHNRLYWYRQTLGQGPEFLTYFQNEAQLEKSRLLSDRFSAERPKGSFSTLEIQRTEQGDSAMYLCASSLDPGRELFFGEGSRLTVL.

The chain links TRBV5-1 to TRBJ2-3; TRBD2 aligns across 7 bases. Germline CDR1 SGHRS, CDR2 YFSETQ. The CDR3 runs 16 residues. V shed 0 bases and J 6 bases; nucleotides not matched to a gene: 10. The CDR3 spells CASSLDGGTTKDTQYF. The CDR3 DNA is TGCGCCAGCAGCTTGGATGGCGGGACTACCAAGGATACGCAGTATTTT.

The chain combines TRBV3-1 with TRBJ1-1, with D possibly matching TRBD1 (5 bases). The length of the CDR3 is 15 residues. CDR1 and CDR2 from the germline V gene are LGHDT and YNNKEL (reference sequence). V was clipped by 4 bases and J by 4 bases, with 16 bases between them. CDR3 in amino acids: CASSPDHGGGTEAFF. The CDR3 DNA follows: TGTGCCAGCAGCCCCGACCATGGGGGGGGCACTGAAGCTTTCTTT.

The chain recombines TRBV11-2 with TRBJ2-2; 7 nucleotides align to TRBD2. The CDR3 contains 19 residues. J lost 6 bases, V lost 1 base, and 17 bases had no gene match. CDR1 and CDR2 from the germline V gene are SGHAT and FQNNGV. In DNA form, the CDR3 reads TGTGCCAGCAGCTTAGGGTGGGCTAGCGGACGGGGAACAGCCGGGGAGCTGTTTTTT. Its protein is CASSLGWASGRGTAGELFF.

This clonotype is classed as medium-sized. CDR3 coding DNA: TGTGCCAGCAGTTTATATACCCTCATTGGGAACAGACTAAGCACAGATACGCAGTATTTT. This encodes CASSLYTLIGNRLSTDTQYF. The chain is built from TRBV27 and TRBJ2-3; D may be TRBD2 (5 bases). There are 20 residues in the CDR3. CDR1 and CDR2 (germline): MNHEY, SMNVEV (reference sequence). V lost 1 base, J lost 0 bases, and 23 bases lay in between.

This chain links TRBV5-1 with TRBJ2-3, with 7 bases matching TRBD1. The V and J ends lost 4 bases and 4 bases, in that order; junction bases with no gene match: 9. The germline V gene has CDR1 SGHRS and CDR2 YFSETQ. The CDR3 is 15 amino acids. CDR3 nucleotide sequence: TGCGCCAGCAGCCCGCGACAGGGTGGAGCAGATACGCAGTATTTT. Its protein product is CASSPRQGGADTQYF.

This clonotype was observed a handful of times. The J gene is TRBJ2-3, the V gene TRBV5-1; TRBD1 or TRBD2 may be the D gene (5 bases each). In germline, CDR1 is SGHRS, CDR2 YFSETQ. Trimming stripped 0 bases from V and 1 base from J, with 9 bases between. CDR3 length: 15 amino acids. CDR3 bases: TGCGCCAGCAGCTTGGTGGGGGATCGCACAGATACGCAGTATTTT. This translates into CASSLVGDRTDTQYF.

The chain carries TRBV29-1 and TRBJ2-5; no definite D call. Trimming took 1 base from V and 4 from J, leaving 10 bases between them. Germline V gene data show CDR1 as SQVTM and CDR2 as ANQGSEA. CDR3 size: 13 residues. The CDR3 DNA is TGCAGCGTTGAAGCCCAGAGAAGAGAGACCCAGTACTTC. This codes for CSVEAQRRETQYF.

As DNA, the CDR3 is TGTGCCAGCAGCGGAGGGGATAAGGATTCACCCCTCCACTTT. It encodes CASSGGDKDSPLHF. The rearrangement uses TRBV9 and TRBJ1-6; tentatively, D is TRBD1 (5 bases). The V end was cut by 3 bases, the J end by 8 bases, with 12 bases between. The CDR3 is made up of 14 amino acids. The germline CDR1 and CDR2 sequences are SGDLS and YYNGEE.

This clonotype was observed a handful of times. The chain is built from TRBV2 and TRBJ2-5; the D is unclear. The CDR3 runs to 14 residues. V gave up 4 bases and J gave up 5 bases, with 14 bases separating them. Germline loops: CDR1 SNHLY, CDR2 FYNNEI. CDR3 amino acids: CASSGGRSVETQYF. CDR3 DNA: TGTGCCAGCAGTGGCGGTAGGAGCGTTGAGACCCAGTACTTC.

This chain links TRBV7-8 with TRBJ2-1; D is perhaps TRBD1 or TRBD2 (5 bases each). Trimming cost V 2 bases and J 7 bases, with 12 bases left between them. Germline CDR1 and CDR2: SGHVS and FQNEAQ. The CDR3 is made up of 14 amino acids. The chain's CDR3 is CASSLPGWGNEQFF. For the CDR3, the DNA is TGTGCCAGCAGCTTACCGGGGTGGGGGAATGAGCAGTTCTTC.

The J gene is TRBJ2-1, the V gene TRBV10-3; 12 bases match TRBD2. Germline V gives CDR1 ENHRY, CDR2 SYGVKD. V lost 8 bases to trimming and J lost 9 bases; unmatched junction nucleotides: 5. The CDR3 is 13 residues long. The CDR3 loop is CAIRLAGDGEQFF. In nucleotides, the CDR3 is TGTGCCATCCGACTAGCGGGGGACGGTGAGCAGTTCTTC.

This clonotype was recorded a few times. The chain combines TRBV11-2 with TRBJ1-5; 10 bases agree with TRBD1. The CDR3 covers 14 residues. Per the germline V gene, CDR1 is SGHAT and CDR2 is FQNNGV. J was trimmed by 5 bases and V by 5 bases; bases with no gene match: 3. CDR3 coding DNA: TGTGCCAGCAGCCAAGACAGGGGGCATCAGCCCCAGCATTTT. Its translation is CASSQDRGHQPQHF.

The sample holds many counts of this clonotype. J is TRBJ2-4 and V is TRBV7-6, with D hard to call. V lost 5 bases to trimming and J lost 0 bases, with 17 bases between them. Germline lookup yields CDR1 SGHVS and CDR2 FNYEAQ. This CDR3 has 17 residues. The DNA of the CDR3 is TGTGCCAGCAGCCTCGACCCTATCACGCAAGCCAAAAACATTCAGTACTTC. Protein product: CASSLDPITQAKNIQYF.

The V and J genes are TRBV5-1 and TRBJ2-3; D remains ambiguous. The CDR3 contains 15 residues. Trimming pared 3 bases from V and 0 bases from J, leaving 11 bases between. Looked up from germline, CDR1 is SGHRS and CDR2 is YFSETQ. The CDR3 sequence: CASSSTVTSTDTQYF. The CDR3 DNA follows: TGCGCCAGCAGCTCGACCGTCACTAGCACAGATACGCAGTATTTT.

The sample holds a few counts of this clonotype. This chain uses TRBV15 with TRBJ2-1, with D perhaps matching TRBD1 or TRBD2 (5 bases each). The CDR3 runs to 15 residues. With 5 bases removed from V and 3 bases from J, the gap between germline ends came to 14 bases. Germline assignment: CDR1 LNHNV and CDR2 YYDKDF (reference sequence). In DNA, the CDR3 is TGTGCCACCAGCTGGGAGCTTGGGGGCTACAATGAGCAGTTCTTC. As protein: CATSWELGGYNEQFF.